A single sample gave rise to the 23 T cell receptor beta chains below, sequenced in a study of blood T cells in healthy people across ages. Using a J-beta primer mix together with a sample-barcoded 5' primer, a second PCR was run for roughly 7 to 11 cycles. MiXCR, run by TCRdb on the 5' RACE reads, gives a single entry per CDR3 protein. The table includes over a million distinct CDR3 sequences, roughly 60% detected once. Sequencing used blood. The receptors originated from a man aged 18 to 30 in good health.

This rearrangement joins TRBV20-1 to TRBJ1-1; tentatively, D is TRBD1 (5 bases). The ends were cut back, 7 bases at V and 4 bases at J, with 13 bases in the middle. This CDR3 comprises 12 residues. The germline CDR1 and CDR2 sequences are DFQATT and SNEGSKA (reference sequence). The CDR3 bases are TGCAGTGTTGACAGATTAAGCACTGAAGCTTTCTTT. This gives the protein CSVDRLSTEAFF.

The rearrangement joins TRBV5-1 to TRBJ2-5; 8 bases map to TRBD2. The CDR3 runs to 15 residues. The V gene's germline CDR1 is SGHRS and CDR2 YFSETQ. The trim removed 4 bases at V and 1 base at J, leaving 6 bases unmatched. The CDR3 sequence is CASSGSGTSQETQYF. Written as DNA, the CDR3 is TGCGCCAGCAGCGGAAGCGGGACTAGCCAAGAGACCCAGTACTTC.

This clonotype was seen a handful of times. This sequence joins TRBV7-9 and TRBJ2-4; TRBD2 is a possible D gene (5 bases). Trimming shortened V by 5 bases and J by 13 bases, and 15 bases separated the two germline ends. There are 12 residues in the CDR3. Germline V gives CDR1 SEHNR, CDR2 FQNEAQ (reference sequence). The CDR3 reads CASSVLGREQYF. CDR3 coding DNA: TGTGCCAGCAGCGTACTGGGGAGAGAGCAGTACTTC.

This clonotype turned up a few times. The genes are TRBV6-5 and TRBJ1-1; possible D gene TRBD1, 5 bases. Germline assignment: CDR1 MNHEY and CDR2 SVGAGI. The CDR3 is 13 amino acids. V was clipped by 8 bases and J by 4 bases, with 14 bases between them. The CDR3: CASSRGGSTEAFF. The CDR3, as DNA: TGTGCCAGCTCTAGGGGAGGTAGCACTGAAGCTTTCTTT.

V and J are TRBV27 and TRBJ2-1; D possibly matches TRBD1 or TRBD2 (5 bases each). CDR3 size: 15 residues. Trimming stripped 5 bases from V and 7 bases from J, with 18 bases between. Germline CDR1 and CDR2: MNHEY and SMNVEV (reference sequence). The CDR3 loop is CASSPLWTEGNEQFF. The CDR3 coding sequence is TGTGCCAGCAGTCCCCTCTGGACTGAGGGGAATGAGCAGTTCTTC.

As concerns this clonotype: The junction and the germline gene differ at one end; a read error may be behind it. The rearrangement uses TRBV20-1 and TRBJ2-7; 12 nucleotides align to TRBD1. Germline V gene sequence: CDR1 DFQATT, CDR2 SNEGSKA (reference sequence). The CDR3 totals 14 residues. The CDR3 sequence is CSAGRDRGPYEQYF. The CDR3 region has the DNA TGTAGTGCGGGACGGGACAGGGGGCCCTACGAGCAGTACTTC.

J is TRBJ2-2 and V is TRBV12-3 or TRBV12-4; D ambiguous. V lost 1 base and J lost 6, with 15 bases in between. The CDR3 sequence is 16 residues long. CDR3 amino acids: CASSLGTQVPAGELFF. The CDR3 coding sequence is TGTGCCAGCAGTTTAGGGACCCAGGTTCCCGCCGGGGAGCTGTTTTTT.

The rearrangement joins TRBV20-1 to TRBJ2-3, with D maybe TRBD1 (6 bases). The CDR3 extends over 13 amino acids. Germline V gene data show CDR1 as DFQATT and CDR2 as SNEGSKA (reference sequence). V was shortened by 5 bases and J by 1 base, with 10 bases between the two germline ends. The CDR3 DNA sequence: TGCAGTGCTCAAAGACAGGGCACAGATACGCAGTATTTT. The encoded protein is CSAQRQGTDTQYF.

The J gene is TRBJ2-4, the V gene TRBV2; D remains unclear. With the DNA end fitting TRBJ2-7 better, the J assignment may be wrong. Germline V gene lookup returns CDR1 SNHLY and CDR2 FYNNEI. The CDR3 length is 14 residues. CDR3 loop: CASLLDPGYNEQYF. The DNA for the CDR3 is TGTGCCAGCTTGCTGGACCCAGGTTACAACGAGCAGTACTTC.

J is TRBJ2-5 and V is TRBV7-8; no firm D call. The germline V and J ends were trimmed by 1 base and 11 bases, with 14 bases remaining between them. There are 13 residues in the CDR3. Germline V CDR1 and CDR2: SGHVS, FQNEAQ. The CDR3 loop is CASSLGTDREQYF. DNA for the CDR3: TGTGCCAGCAGCTTAGGGACGGACCGTGAGCAGTACTTC.

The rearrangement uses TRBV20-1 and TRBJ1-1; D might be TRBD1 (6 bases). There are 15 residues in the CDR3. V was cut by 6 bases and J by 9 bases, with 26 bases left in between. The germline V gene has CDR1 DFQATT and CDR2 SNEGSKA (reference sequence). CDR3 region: CSAPGIDRPDEKAFF. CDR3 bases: TGCAGTGCCCCAGGGATAGACAGGCCGGATGAAAAAGCTTTCTTT.

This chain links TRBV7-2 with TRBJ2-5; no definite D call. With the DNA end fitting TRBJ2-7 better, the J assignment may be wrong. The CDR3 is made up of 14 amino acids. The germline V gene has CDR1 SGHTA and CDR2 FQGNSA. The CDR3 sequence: CASSLELTVYEQYF. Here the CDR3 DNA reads TGTGCCAGCAGCTTAGAGCTTACGGTATACGAGCAGTACTTC.

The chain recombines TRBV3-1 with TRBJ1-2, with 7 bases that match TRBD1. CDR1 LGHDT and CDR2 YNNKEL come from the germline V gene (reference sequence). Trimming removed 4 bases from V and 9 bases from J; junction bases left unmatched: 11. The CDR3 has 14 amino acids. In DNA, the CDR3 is TGTGCCAGCAGCCCGGTGGAGGGGGCAGCGAGCTACACCTTC. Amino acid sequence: CASSPVEGAASYTF.

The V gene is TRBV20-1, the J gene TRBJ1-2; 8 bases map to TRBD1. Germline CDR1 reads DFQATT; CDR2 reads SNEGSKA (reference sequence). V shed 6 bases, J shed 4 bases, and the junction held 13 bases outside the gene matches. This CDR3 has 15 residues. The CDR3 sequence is CSALTGGDWSYGYTF. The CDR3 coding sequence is TGCAGTGCCCTAACAGGGGGGGATTGGAGCTATGGCTACACCTTC.

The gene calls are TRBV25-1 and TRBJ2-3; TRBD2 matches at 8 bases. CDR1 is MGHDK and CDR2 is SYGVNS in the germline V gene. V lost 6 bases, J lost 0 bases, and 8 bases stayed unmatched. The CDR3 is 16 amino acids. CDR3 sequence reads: CASSPGAGASTDTQYF. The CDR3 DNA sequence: TGTGCCAGCAGCCCCGGAGCGGGGGCTAGCACAGATACGCAGTATTTT.

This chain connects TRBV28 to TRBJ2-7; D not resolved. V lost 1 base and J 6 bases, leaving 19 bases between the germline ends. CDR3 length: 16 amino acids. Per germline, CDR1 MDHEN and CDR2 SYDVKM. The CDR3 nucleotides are TGTGCCAGCAGTTTATCGGTGGTACCGAGGAGTCGCGAGCAGTACTTC. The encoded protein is CASSLSVVPRSREQYF.

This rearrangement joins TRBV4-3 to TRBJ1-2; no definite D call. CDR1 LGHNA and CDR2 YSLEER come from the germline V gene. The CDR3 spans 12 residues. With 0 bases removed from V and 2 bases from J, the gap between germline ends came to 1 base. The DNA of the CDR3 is TGCGCCAGCAGCCAAGAGAACTATGGCTACACCTTC. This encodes CASSQENYGYTF.

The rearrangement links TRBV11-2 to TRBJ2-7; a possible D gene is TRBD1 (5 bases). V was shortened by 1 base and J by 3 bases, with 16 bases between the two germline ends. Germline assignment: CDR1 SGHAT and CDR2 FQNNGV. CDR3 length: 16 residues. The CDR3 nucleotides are TGTGCCAGCAGCTTAGGCGGTGGGGCTCTTCTCTACGAGCAGTACTTC. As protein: CASSLGGGALLYEQYF.

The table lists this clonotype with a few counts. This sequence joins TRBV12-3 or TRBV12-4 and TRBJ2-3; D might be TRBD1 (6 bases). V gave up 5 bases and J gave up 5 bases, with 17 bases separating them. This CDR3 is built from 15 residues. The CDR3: CASSEQGSQQDTQYF. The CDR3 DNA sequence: TGTGCCAGCAGTGAGCAGGGGAGCCAGCAAGATACGCAGTATTTT.

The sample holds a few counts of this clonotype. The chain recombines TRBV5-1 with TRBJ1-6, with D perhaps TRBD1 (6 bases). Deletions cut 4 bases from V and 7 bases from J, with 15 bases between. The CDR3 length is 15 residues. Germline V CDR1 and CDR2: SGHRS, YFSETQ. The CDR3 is CASSPRQEENSPLHF. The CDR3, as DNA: TGCGCCAGCAGCCCACGACAGGAGGAAAATTCACCCCTCCACTTT. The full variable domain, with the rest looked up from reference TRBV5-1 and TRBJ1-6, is KAGVTQTPRYLIKTRGQQVTLSCSPISGHRSVSWYQQTPGQGLQFLFEYFSETQRNKGNFPGRFSGRQFSNSRSEMNVSTLELGDSALYLCASSPRQEENSPLHFGNGTRLTVT.

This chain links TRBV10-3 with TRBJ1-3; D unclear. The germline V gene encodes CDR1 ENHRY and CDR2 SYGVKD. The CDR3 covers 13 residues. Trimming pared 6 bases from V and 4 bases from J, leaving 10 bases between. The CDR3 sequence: CAIRDLGGNTIYF. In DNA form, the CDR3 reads TGTGCCATCAGGGATTTGGGAGGAAACACCATATATTTT.

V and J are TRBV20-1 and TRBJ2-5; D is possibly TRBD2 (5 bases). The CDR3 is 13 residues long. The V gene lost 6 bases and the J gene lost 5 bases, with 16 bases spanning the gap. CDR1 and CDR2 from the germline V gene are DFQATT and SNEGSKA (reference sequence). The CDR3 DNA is TGCAGTGCGCGGACTTGGGAGAGGGAGACCCAGTACTTC. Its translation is CSARTWERETQYF.

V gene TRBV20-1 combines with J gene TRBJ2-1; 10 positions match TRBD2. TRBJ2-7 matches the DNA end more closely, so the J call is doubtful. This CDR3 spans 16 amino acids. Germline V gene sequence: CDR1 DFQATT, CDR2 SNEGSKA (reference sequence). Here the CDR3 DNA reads TGCAGTGCTAGACGAGGGATTAGCGGGGGGCCCCACGAGCAGTACTTC. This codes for CSARRGISGGPHEQYF.